These 22 T cell receptor beta chains were sequenced from one sample in a study of blood T cell repertoires in COVID-19. Only in-frame clones appear in the TCRdb table, and some are missing; sequencing was by immunoSEQ multiplex PCR. The table lists a few hundred thousand clones, under 90% of them singletons, with 2% to 2.5% in the top ten. The sequencing sample was made of peripheral blood. These receptor sequences come from a man over 45 with acute or convalescent COVID-19.

The gene calls are TRBV12-3 or TRBV12-4 and TRBJ1-1; D is possibly TRBD1 (6 bases). V lost 4 bases and J 4 bases, leaving 10 bases between the germline ends. The CDR3 runs to 13 residues. CDR3 loop: CASSYRRGTEAFF. The DNA for the CDR3 is TGTGCCAGCAGTTACCGCAGGGGCACTGAAGCTTTCTTT.

The chain combines TRBV7-2 with TRBJ2-7; TRBD1 aligns across 7 bases. Germline trimming cut 0 bases from V and 13 bases from J; bases unmatched to any gene: 9. The CDR3 loop spans 13 amino acids. Germline CDR1 and CDR2: SGHTA and FQGNSA. The CDR3 nucleotides read TGTGCCAGCAGCTTAGCCCTGAGGACAGGCCAATACTTC. As protein: CASSLALRTGQYF.

The J gene is TRBJ1-1, the V gene TRBV6-5; D is perhaps TRBD1 (6 bases). Between the trimmed V and J ends, which lost 2 bases and 10 bases, there was a span of 8 bases. CDR3 length equals 11 residues. The germline V gene encodes CDR1 MNHEY and CDR2 SVGAGI. CDR3 sequence: CASSYQGGAFF. The CDR3 nucleotides are TGTGCCAGCAGTTACCAAGGGGGAGCTTTCTTT.

The rearrangement joins TRBV3-1 (or the pseudogene TRBV3-2) to TRBJ2-5; TRBD2 agrees at 15 bases. V dropped 5 bases and J dropped 5; count of bases not matched to a gene: 12. Germline CDR1 reads LGHDT; CDR2 reads YNNKEL (reference sequence). The CDR3 runs to 18 residues. The CDR3 DNA is TGTGCCAGCAGCGGAGGACTAGCGGGGGGGCCTGGGGTTGAGACCCAGTACTTC. Amino acid sequence: CASSGGLAGGPGVETQYF.

This rearrangement joins TRBV6-6 to TRBJ2-5, with D possibly matching TRBD1 (6 bases). The V end was cut by 6 bases, the J end by 0 bases, with 11 bases between. Germline loops: CDR1 MNHNY, CDR2 SVGAGI (reference sequence). This CDR3 is built from 14 residues. The DNA of the CDR3 is TGTGCCAGCAGGGCGGACAGATACCAAGAGACCCAGTACTTC. Protein product: CASRADRYQETQYF.

The chain links TRBV14 to TRBJ1-6, with D maybe TRBD1 (5 bases). Trimming removed 2 bases at V and 4 bases at J, with 6 bases between. Germline CDR1 and CDR2: SGHDN and FVKESK. The CDR3 runs to 14 residues. As DNA, the CDR3 is TGTGCCAGCAGCCAAAGACAGTATAATTCACCCCTCCACTTT. This codes for CASSQRQYNSPLHF.

Points on this clone: The sample contains more than one DNA sequence encoding this CDR3. This chain connects TRBV18 to TRBJ2-7, with D perhaps TRBD1 (5 bases). The germline CDR1 and CDR2 sequences are KGHSH and LQKENI. This CDR3 has 12 residues. Trimming cost V 5 bases and J 3 bases, with 8 bases left between them. In DNA form, the CDR3 reads TGTGCCAGCTCATTGCAGGGCTACGAGCAGTACTTC. Encoded protein: CASSLQGYEQYF.

The genes are TRBV6-2 or TRBV6-3 and TRBJ1-2; the D gene is possibly TRBD1 (5 bases). CDR1 and CDR2 (germline): MNHEY, SVGEGT. With 2 bases removed from V and 6 bases from J, the gap between germline ends came to 10 bases. The CDR3 totals 13 residues. The CDR3: CASSYTKGDGYTF. The CDR3, as DNA: TGTGCCAGCAGTTACACGAAAGGGGATGGCTACACCTTC.

The CDR3 coding sequence is TGTGCTAGTGGTTCCCAGGGGGCGGCAGATACGCAGTATTTT. Its translation is CASGSQGAADTQYF. This chain links TRBV12-5 with TRBJ2-3; the match to TRBD1 covers 8 bases. V lost 4 bases and J lost 4; bases outside the gene matches: 4. Germline CDR1 reads LGHNT; CDR2 reads FRNRAP. This CDR3 has 14 amino acids. The complete variable domain, with remaining parts taken from reference TRBV12-5 and TRBJ2-3, reads DARVTQTPRHKVTEMGQEVTMRCQPILGHNTVFWYRQTMMQGLELLAYFRNRAPLDDSGMPKDRFSAEMPDATLATLKIQPSEPRDSAVYFCASGSQGAADTQYFGPGTRLTVL.

The J gene is TRBJ1-3, the V gene TRBV5-1; TRBD1 might be the D (6 bases). This CDR3 is 15 amino acids long. Germline V gene lookup returns CDR1 SGHRS and CDR2 YFSETQ. The V end lost 7 bases, the J end lost 2 bases, and 16 bases lay between the germline ends. CDR3 in amino acids: CASSPTGETGNTIYF. CDR3 nucleotides: TGCGCCAGCTCGCCGACAGGAGAGACTGGAAACACCATATATTTT.

The chain couples TRBV5-1 to TRBJ2-7; 8 positions match TRBD2. This CDR3 is built from 16 residues. The J segment lost 4 bases and the V segment lost 0 bases, leaving 9 bases of the junction unmatched. Germline loops: CDR1 SGHRS, CDR2 YFSETQ. CDR3 sequence reads: CASSLEAGARFYEQYF. As DNA, the CDR3 is TGCGCCAGCAGCTTGGAAGCGGGGGCGCGGTTTTACGAGCAGTACTTC.

This sequence joins TRBV10-2 and TRBJ2-7, with D perhaps TRBD2 (5 bases). Germline V CDR1 and CDR2: WSHSY, SAAADI. The CDR3 is 11 residues long. Trimming left V 4 bases short and J 7 bases short, with 8 bases between. In DNA, the CDR3 is TGCGCCAGCAGTGGCGGGCAGGAGCAGTACTTC. This translates into CASSGGQEQYF.

This chain joins TRBV25-1 and TRBJ2-3; D is perhaps TRBD1 (6 bases). Germline CDR1 MGHDK, CDR2 SYGVNS. The CDR3 is 14 residues long. Trimming removed 8 bases from V and 0 bases from J, with 12 bases in between. The CDR3 nucleotides are TGTGCCAGCTCACAGGGTAGGAGCACAGATACGCAGTATTTT. It encodes CASSQGRSTDTQYF.

In DNA, the CDR3 is TGTGCCTGGAGTCGGACTAGCGGGGGGGAAGAGACCCAGTACTTC. Protein sequence: CAWSRTSGGEETQYF. The rearrangement joins TRBV30 to TRBJ2-5; TRBD2 matches 15 bases. The ends lost 2 bases at V and 3 bases at J; junction bases unmatched: 1. Germline CDR1 is GTSNPN and CDR2 is SVGIG (reference sequence). There are 15 residues in the CDR3. The variable domain in full, completed from reference TRBV30 and TRBJ2-5, reads SQTIHQWPATLVQPVGSPLSLECTVEGTSNPNLYWYRQAAGRGLQLLFYSVGIGQISSEVPQNLSASRPQDRQFILSSKKLLLSDSGFYLCAWSRTSGGEETQYFGPGTRLLVL.

This clone has a single count. This sample includes further DNA sequences coding for the same CDR3. This chain joins TRBV6-5 and TRBJ2-5; 7 positions match TRBD2. Germline V gene lookup returns CDR1 MNHEY and CDR2 SVGAGI. The CDR3 is 14 residues long. J was trimmed by 3 bases and V by 2 bases; bases with no gene match: 3. CDR3 nucleotide sequence: TGTGCCAGCAGTTACCCTGGGGGGGAAGAGACCCAGTACTTC. It codes for CASSYPGGEETQYF.

The V gene is TRBV6-5, the J gene TRBJ1-2; TRBD1 might be the D (5 bases). V shed 7 bases and J shed 5 bases, with 14 bases lying between them. The germline gives CDR1 MNHEY, CDR2 SVGAGI. This CDR3 contains 13 residues. CDR3 sequence reads: CASTGGGWYGYTF. The CDR3 bases are TGTGCCAGCACCGGGGGGGGGTGGTATGGCTACACCTTC.

This chain links TRBV7-2 with TRBJ2-3, with 9 bases identical to TRBD1. The CDR3 is 17 residues long. The ends lost 5 bases at V and 7 bases at J; junction bases unmatched: 16. Germline V gene data show CDR1 as SGHTA and CDR2 as FQGNSA. The CDR3 spells CASSQPRGDRASNTQYF. The CDR3 DNA follows: TGTGCCAGCAGCCAACCTCGTGGGGACAGGGCGTCAAATACGCAGTATTTT.

This clone appeared once. The rearrangement links TRBV2 to TRBJ1-2, with D possibly being TRBD1 (5 bases). The germline V gene has CDR1 SNHLY and CDR2 FYNNEI. V was shortened by 6 bases and J by 7 bases, with 9 bases between the two germline ends. The CDR3 sequence is 11 residues long. The CDR3 region is CASRRGSGYTF. The CDR3 DNA sequence: TGTGCCAGCAGACGGGGGAGTGGCTACACCTTC.

About this clone: The same CDR3 is also encoded by other DNA sequences in this sample. The chain carries TRBV7-3 and TRBJ1-1; D perhaps matches TRBD1 (6 bases). Germline loops: CDR1 SGHTA, CDR2 FQGTGA. V was pared by 5 bases and J by 2 bases, with 12 bases between. This CDR3 spans 14 amino acids. The CDR3: CASSPGQLNTEAFF. CDR3 nucleotide sequence: TGTGCCAGCAGCCCTGGACAGCTAAACACTGAAGCTTTCTTT.

V gene TRBV9 combines with J gene TRBJ1-3; tentative D call: TRBD1 (5 bases). The V and J ends lost 3 bases and 0 bases respectively, with 7 bases between them. The CDR3 covers 14 residues. CDR1 and CDR2 (germline): SGDLS, YYNGEE. The CDR3 reads CASSATVSGNTIYF. The CDR3, as DNA: TGTGCCAGCAGCGCGACAGTCTCTGGAAACACCATATATTTT.

This rearrangement joins TRBV9 to TRBJ2-2; tentative D call: TRBD2 (6 bases). V lost 0 bases and J lost 5, with 11 bases in between. Germline CDR1 reads SGDLS; CDR2 reads YYNGEE. The length of the CDR3 is 15 residues. CDR3 in amino acids: CASSVGWDWTGELFF. The CDR3 DNA reads as TGTGCCAGCAGCGTAGGATGGGACTGGACCGGGGAGCTGTTTTTT.

This clone was found a few times. J is TRBJ1-3 and V is TRBV5-1; D is undetermined. The CDR3 has 16 residues. Looked up from germline, CDR1 is SGHRS and CDR2 is YFSETQ. The V end was cut by 7 bases, the J end by 0 bases, with 17 bases between. DNA for the CDR3: TGCGCCAGCGGATTGGAAGACACCGGCTCTGGAAACACCATATATTTT. It translates to CASGLEDTGSGNTIYF.